This TCR beta chain comes out of a study of blood T cell repertoires in COVID-19. About the research overall: COVID-19 samples collected from the United States, Italy and Spain covered acute and convalescent phases.

The CDR3 consists of 15 residues. CDR1 is SGHAT and CDR2 is FQNNGV in the germline V gene. With V trimmed by 4 bases and J by 5 bases, 7 bases remained unmatched. Original processing methods: Nucleated cell counts were estimated from reference gene primer amplification. Using immunoSEQ multiplex PCR, the repertoire was profiled, and TCRdb retains in-frame clones only, with some absent. The DNA was the basis for D and trimming; V, J and clone size are from that table. Among about 74,000 clones listed, 75% to 85% were seen once. Sequencing used peripheral blood. The chain couples TRBV11-2 to TRBJ2-2; TRBD2 matches at 7 bases. This TCR derives from a human donor in a cohort sampled during active COVID-19. CDR3 protein: CASSSSGLSTGELFF. The CDR3 DNA is TGTGCCAGCAGCTCGTCGGGACTATCAACCGGGGAGCTGTTTTTT. The whole variable domain, filled in from reference TRBV11-2 and TRBJ2-2, reads EAGVAQSPRYKIIEKRQSVAFWCNPISGHATLYWYQQILGQGPKLLIQFQNNGVVDDSQLPKDRFSAERLKGVDSTLKIQPAKLEDSAVYLCASSSSGLSTGELFFGEGSRLTVL.